This section outlines one T cell receptor beta chain sequence together with its context. Its antigen is still unknown. This entry comes from a study of response to subunit inactivated influenza vaccine. TCRdb redid the calling of the RT-PCR reads with MiXCR, one entry per CDR3 protein. This sample has around 750,000 distinct CDR3 sequences, with over 20% found just once. Study-wide results and limits: Only a handful of new T cells, the authors suggested, are recruited with each seasonal influenza vaccination.

The receptor comes from a man over 45 who received an inactivated influenza vaccine. This sample comprised PBMCs from blood, obtained 4 to 6 days after vaccination.

CDR3 amino acids: CAISAPGQRGFYEQYF. The CDR3 bases are TGTGCCATCAGTGCCCCTGGCCAGCGGGGTTTCTACGAGCAGTACTTC. The genes are TRBV10-3 and TRBJ2-7, with 7 bases matching TRBD2. Trimming took 4 bases from V and 3 from J; bases not matched to a gene: 12. The germline gives CDR1 ENHRY, CDR2 SYGVKD. The CDR3 loop spans 16 amino acids.